The text below deals with one TCR beta chain. Its target is not known. These data are taken from a study of cytomegalovirus exposure and HLA in healthy donors. Study results and limitations: Analyzed later, most CMV-associated TCR beta chains appeared HLA-restricted. A later examination showed that TCR association rates differed by HLA locus, with DRB1 most and HLA-C fewest. Solely CMV serostatus was available to characterize immune exposure. As a later analysis showed, a missense DCLRE1C variant was linked to trimming of TCR beta V- and J-genes.

CDR1 is SQVTM and CDR2 is ANQGSEA in the germline V gene. This CDR3 has 13 residues. With 4 bases removed from V and 0 bases from J, the gap between germline ends came to 10 bases. The PCR had 60 Vbeta and 13 Jbeta primers. The method was immunoSEQ multiplex PCR; TCRdb's version includes in-frame clones alone and lacks a portion of them. In all, the sample yields around 200,000 clones. The genes are TRBV29-1 and TRBJ2-7; the D gene is possibly TRBD1 (5 bases). The material sequenced was PBMCs. The receptor was isolated from a girl aged 2 to 10 in good health and CMV-seropositive. CDR3 in amino acids: CSVVQGVSYEQYF. The CDR3 nucleotides are TGCAGCGTTGTACAAGGGGTCTCCTACGAGCAGTACTTC.